This record looks at one TCR beta chain sequence and its context. Per germline, CDR1 SGHDT and CDR2 YYEEEE. The CDR3 consists of 15 residues. V dropped 5 bases and J dropped 8 bases, with 20 bases sitting between them. Sequencing used immunoSEQ multiplex PCR; TCRdb keeps in-frame clones, though not all of them. Of about 250,000 clones listed, roughly 87% are singletons. This record belongs to a study of blood T cell repertoires in COVID-19. Study-wide background: Acute and convalescent COVID-19 samples came from the United States, Italy and Spain.

This TCR derives from a woman aged 25 to 39 with acute or convalescent COVID-19. The rearrangement links TRBV5-6 to TRBJ2-1; a weak D match, TRBD1 (6 bases). Sequenced sample: peripheral blood. The CDR3 DNA reads as TGTGCCAGCAGACATACAGGGACGGTACGCGATGAGCAGTTCTTC. Translating gives CASRHTGTVRDEQFF.